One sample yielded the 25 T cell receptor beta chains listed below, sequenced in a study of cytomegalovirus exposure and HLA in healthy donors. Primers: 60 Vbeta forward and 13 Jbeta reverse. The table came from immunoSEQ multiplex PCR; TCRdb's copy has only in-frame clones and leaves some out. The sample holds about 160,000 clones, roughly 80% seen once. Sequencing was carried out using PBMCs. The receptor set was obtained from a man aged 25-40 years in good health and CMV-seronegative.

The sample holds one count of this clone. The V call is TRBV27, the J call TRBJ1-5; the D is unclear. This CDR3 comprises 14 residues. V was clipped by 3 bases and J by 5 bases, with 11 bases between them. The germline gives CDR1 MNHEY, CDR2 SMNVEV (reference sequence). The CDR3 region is CASSFNSQYQPQHF. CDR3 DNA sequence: TGTGCCAGCAGTTTTAACAGCCAATATCAGCCCCAGCATTTT.

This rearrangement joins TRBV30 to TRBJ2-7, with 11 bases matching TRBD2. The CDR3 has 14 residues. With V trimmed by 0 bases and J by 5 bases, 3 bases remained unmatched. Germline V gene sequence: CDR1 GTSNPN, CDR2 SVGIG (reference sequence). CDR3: CAWSVRLAGNEQYF. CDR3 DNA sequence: TGTGCCTGGAGTGTGCGACTAGCGGGGAACGAGCAGTACTTC.

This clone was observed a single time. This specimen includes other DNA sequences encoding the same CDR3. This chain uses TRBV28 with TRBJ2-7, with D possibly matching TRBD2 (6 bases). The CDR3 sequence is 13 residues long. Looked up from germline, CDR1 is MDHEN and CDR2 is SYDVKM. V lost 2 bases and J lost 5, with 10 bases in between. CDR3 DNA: TGTGCCAGCAGTTTAAAATGGGGGGACGAGCAGTACTTC. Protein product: CASSLKWGDEQYF.

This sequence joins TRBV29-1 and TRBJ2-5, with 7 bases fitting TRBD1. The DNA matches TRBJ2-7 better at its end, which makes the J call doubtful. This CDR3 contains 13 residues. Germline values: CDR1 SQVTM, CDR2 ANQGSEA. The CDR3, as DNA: TGCAGCGTTCGGACAGGCAGGTCCTACGAGCAGTACTTC. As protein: CSVRTGRSYEQYF.

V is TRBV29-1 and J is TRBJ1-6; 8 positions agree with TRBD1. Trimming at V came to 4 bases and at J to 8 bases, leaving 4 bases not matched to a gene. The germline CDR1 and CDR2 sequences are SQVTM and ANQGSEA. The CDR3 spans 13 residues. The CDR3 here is CSVAQGGDSPLHF. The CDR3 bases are TGCAGCGTTGCACAGGGGGGGGATTCACCCCTCCACTTT.

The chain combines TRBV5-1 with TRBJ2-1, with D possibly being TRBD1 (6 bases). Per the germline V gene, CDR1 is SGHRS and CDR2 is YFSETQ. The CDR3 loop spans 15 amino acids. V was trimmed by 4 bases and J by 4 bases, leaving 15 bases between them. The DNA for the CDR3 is TGCGCCAGCAGCCTTAGTGGGACAACTTACAATGAGCAGTTCTTC. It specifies CASSLSGTTYNEQFF.

The CDR3 loop reads CASSQPGQGPYF. CDR3 sequence (DNA): TGTGCCAGCAGCCAACCGGGACAGGGTCCGTATTTT. The V and J genes are TRBV27 and TRBJ2-3; TRBD1 aligns across 9 bases. J was trimmed by 14 bases and V by 6 bases; bases with no gene match: 9. Per the germline V gene, CDR1 is MNHEY and CDR2 is SMNVEV (reference sequence). This CDR3 has 12 residues.

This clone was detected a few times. As DNA, the CDR3 is TGTGCCATCTCCCGGGATGTCGGGGAGCTGTTTTTT. Its translation is CAISRDVGELFF. The chain is built from TRBV10-3 and TRBJ2-2, with D perhaps TRBD2 (5 bases). CDR1 is ENHRY and CDR2 is SYGVKD in the germline V gene. The CDR3 length is 12 residues. V lost 8 bases and J lost 7, with 11 bases in between.

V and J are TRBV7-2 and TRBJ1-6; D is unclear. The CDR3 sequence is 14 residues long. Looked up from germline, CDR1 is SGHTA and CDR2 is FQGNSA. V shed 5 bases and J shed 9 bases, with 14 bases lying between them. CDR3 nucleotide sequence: TGTGCCAGCAGCCAGGCGGGCAGGACTTCACCCCTCCACTTT. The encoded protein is CASSQAGRTSPLHF. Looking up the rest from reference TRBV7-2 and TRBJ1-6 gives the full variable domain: GAGVSQSPSNKVTEKGKDVELRCDPISGHTALYWYRQSLGQGLEFLIYFQGNSAPDKSGLPSDRFSAERTGGSVSTLTIQRTQQEDSAVYLCASSQAGRTSPLHFGNGTRLTVT.

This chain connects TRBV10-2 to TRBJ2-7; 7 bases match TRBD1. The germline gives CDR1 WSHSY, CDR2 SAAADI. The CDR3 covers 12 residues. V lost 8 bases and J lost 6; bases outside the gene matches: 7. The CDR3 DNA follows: TGCGCCAGCGCGACAGGGCCCGCCGAGCAGTACTTC. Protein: CASATGPAEQYF.

The CDR3 coding sequence is TGTGCCAGCAGCTTAGGAGTAGGGGCCACTGAAGCTTTCTTT. It translates to CASSLGVGATEAFF. The J gene is TRBJ1-1, the V gene TRBV7-6; D may be TRBD1 (5 bases). V was clipped by 1 base and J by 4 bases, with 10 bases between them. The CDR3 is 14 residues long. CDR1 is SGHVS, CDR2 FNYEAQ, per germline.

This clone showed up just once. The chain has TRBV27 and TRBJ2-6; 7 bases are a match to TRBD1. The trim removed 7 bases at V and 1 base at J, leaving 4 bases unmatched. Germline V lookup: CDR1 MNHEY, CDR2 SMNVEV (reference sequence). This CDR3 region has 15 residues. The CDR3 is CASTPTGSGANVLTF. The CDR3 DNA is TGTGCCAGCACTCCGACAGGGTCTGGGGCCAACGTCCTGACTTTC. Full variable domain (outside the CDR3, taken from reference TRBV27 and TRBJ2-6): EAQVTQNPRYLITVTGKKLTVTCSQNMNHEYMSWYRQDPGLGLRQIYYSMNVEVTDKGDVPEGYKVSRKEKRNFPLILESPSPNQTSLYFCASTPTGSGANVLTFGAGSRLTVL.

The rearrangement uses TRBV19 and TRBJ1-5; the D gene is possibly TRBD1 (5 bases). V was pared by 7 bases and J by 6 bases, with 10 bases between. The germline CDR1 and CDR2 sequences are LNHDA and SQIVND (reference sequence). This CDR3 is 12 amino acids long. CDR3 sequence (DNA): TGTGCCAGTACAGGGTACACTCAGCCCCAGCATTTT. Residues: CASTGYTQPQHF.

Here the CDR3 reads CASSLGRGNSPLHF. CDR3 nucleotide sequence: TGTGCCAGCAGCTTGGGCCGGGGAAATTCACCCCTCCACTTT. The gene calls are TRBV5-6 and TRBJ1-6; D remains unclear. CDR3 length equals 14 residues. Germline V gives CDR1 SGHDT, CDR2 YYEEEE. Trimming removed 0 bases at V and 7 bases at J, with 8 bases between. The full variable domain, completed using reference TRBV5-6 and TRBJ1-6, is DAGVTQSPTHLIKTRGQQVTLRCSPKSGHDTVSWYQQALGQGPQFIFQYYEEEERQRGNFPDRFSGHQFPNYSSELNVNALLLGDSALYLCASSLGRGNSPLHFGNGTRLTVT.

CDR3 sequence: CASSLPGMDYEQYF. The CDR3 DNA is TGTGCCAGCAGCCTCCCAGGGATGGACTACGAGCAGTACTTC. This chain uses TRBV28 with TRBJ2-7; D is perhaps TRBD1 (5 bases). This CDR3 spans 14 amino acids. Germline CDR1 and CDR2: MDHEN and SYDVKM. Trimming took off 6 bases at V and 3 bases at J, with 15 bases between the two ends.

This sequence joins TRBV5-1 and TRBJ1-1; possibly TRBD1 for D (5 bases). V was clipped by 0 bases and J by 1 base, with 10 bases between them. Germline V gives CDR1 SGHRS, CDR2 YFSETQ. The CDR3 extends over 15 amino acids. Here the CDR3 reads CASSLGDSKNTEAFF. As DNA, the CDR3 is TGCGCCAGCAGCTTGGGGGACTCGAAGAACACTGAAGCTTTCTTT. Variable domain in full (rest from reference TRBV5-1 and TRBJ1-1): KAGVTQTPRYLIKTRGQQVTLSCSPISGHRSVSWYQQTPGQGLQFLFEYFSETQRNKGNFPGRFSGRQFSNSRSEMNVSTLELGDSALYLCASSLGDSKNTEAFFGQGTRLTVV.

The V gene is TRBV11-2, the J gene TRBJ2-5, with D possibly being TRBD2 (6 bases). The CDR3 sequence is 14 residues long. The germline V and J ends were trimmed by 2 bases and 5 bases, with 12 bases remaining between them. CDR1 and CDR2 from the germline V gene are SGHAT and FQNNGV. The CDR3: CASSLNPRGETQYF. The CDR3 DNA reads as TGTGCCAGCAGCTTAAACCCGCGGGGCGAGACCCAGTACTTC.

The DNA of the CDR3 is TGCAGCGTTGGAAAGGGGGCCTTAGCTAGGTCCTACGAGCAGTACTTC. Translating gives CSVGKGALARSYEQYF. The rearrangement links TRBV29-1 to TRBJ2-7; TRBD1 matches 7 bases. Germline V lookup: CDR1 SQVTM, CDR2 ANQGSEA. V was clipped by 4 bases and J by 1 base; unmatched bases: 13. There are 16 residues in the CDR3.

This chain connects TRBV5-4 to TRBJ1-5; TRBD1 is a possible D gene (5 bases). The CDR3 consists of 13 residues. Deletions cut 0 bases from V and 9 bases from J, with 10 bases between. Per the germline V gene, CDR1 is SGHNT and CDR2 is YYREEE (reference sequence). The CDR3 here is CASSLEGKGPQHF. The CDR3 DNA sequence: TGTGCCAGCAGCTTGGAGGGGAAGGGGCCCCAGCATTTT.

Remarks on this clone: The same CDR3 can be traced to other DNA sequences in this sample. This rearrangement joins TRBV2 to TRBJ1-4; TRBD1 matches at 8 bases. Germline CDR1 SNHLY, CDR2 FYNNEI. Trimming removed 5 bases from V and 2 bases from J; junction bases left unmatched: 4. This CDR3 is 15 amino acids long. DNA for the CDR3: TGTGCCAGCAGTCTCCAGGGGGCTACTAATGAAAAACTGTTTTTT. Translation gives CASSLQGATNEKLFF.

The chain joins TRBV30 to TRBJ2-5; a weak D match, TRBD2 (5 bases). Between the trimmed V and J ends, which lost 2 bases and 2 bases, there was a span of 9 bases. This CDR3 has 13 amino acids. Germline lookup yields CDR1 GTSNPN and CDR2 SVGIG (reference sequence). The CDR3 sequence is CAWSPGFQETQYF. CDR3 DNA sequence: TGTGCCTGGAGTCCGGGGTTTCAAGAGACCCAGTACTTC.

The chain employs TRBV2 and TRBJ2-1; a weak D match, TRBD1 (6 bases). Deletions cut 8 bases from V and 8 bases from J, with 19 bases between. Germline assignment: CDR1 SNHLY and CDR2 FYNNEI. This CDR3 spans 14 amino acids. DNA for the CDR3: TGTGCCAGCTCTTACAGGCAGGGGCAGTATGAGCAGTTCTTC. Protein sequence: CASSYRQGQYEQFF.

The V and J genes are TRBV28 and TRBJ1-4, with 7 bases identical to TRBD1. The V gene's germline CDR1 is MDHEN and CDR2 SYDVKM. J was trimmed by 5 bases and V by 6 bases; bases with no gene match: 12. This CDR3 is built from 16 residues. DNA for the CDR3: TGTGCCAGCAGCTTTAACCCCGGGACAGAGAATGAAAAACTGTTTTTT. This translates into CASSFNPGTENEKLFF.

CDR3 region: CASSGGTVNTGELFF. DNA of the CDR3: TGCGCCAGCAGCGGGGGGACAGTGAACACCGGGGAGCTGTTTTTT. The chain combines TRBV5-1 with TRBJ2-2; D may be TRBD1 (7 bases). Germline lookup yields CDR1 SGHRS and CDR2 YFSETQ. Trimming took off 4 bases at V and 1 base at J, with 11 bases between the two ends. The CDR3 has 15 amino acids.

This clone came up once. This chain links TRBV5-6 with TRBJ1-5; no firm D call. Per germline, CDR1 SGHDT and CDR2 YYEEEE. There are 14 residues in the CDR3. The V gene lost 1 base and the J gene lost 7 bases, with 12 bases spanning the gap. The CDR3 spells CASSLSSGLQPQHF. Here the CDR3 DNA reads TGTGCCAGCAGCTTGTCCTCGGGTTTGCAGCCCCAGCATTTT.